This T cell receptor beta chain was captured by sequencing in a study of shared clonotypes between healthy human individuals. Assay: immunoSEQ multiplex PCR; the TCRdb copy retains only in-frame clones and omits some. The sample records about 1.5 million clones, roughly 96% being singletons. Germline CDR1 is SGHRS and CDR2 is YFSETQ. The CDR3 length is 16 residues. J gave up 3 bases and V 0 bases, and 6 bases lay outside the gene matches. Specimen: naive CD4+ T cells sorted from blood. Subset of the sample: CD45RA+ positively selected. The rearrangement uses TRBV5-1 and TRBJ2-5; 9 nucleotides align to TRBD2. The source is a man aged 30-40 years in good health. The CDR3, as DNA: TGCGCCAGCAGCTTGGCAGGAGGCGGGAGGGAAGAGACCCAGTACTTC. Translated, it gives CASSLAGGGREETQYF. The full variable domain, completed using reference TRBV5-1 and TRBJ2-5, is KAGVTQTPRYLIKTRGQQVTLSCSPISGHRSVSWYQQTPGQGLQFLFEYFSETQRNKGNFPGRFSGRQFSNSRSEMNVSTLELGDSALYLCASSLAGGGREETQYFGPGTRLLVL.